The 27 T cell receptor beta chains in this list originate from one sample, sequenced in a study of blood T cell repertoires in COVID-19. TCRdb's table, derived via immunoSEQ multiplex PCR, lists solely in-frame clones and lacks some. This sample has about 120,000 clones, with more than 60% found just once. The sequenced sample was peripheral blood. Receptors originate from a man in his forties or fifties with acute or convalescent COVID-19.

The chain has TRBV7-6 and TRBJ1-3; D unclear. The V and J ends lost 3 bases and 2 bases respectively, with 8 bases between them. Germline V CDR1 and CDR2: SGHVS, FNYEAQ. CDR3 length: 14 residues. As DNA, the CDR3 is TGTGCCAGCAGCTTGGGCAGAGCTGGAAACACCATATATTTT. Its translation: CASSLGRAGNTIYF.

The chain links TRBV19 to TRBJ1-5, with a weak D call TRBD1 (5 bases). The CDR3 covers 14 residues. Germline CDR1 and CDR2: LNHDA and SQIVND (reference sequence). Trimming left V 5 bases short and J 7 bases short, with 15 bases between. CDR3 region: CASSLRRGDQPQHF. The CDR3, as DNA: TGTGCCAGTAGTCTGCGAAGGGGCGACCAGCCCCAGCATTTT.

CDR3 sequence reads: CASSLLQRGAHEQYF. As DNA, the CDR3 is TGCGCCAGCAGCTTGCTCCAGCGGGGGGCCCACGAGCAGTACTTC. The V call is TRBV5-1, the J call TRBJ2-7, with 9 nucleotides matching TRBD2. This CDR3 contains 15 residues. The germline V gene has CDR1 SGHRS and CDR2 YFSETQ. V lost 1 base and J lost 5; bases outside the gene matches: 7. Variable domain in full (rest from reference TRBV5-1 and TRBJ2-7): KAGVTQTPRYLIKTRGQQVTLSCSPISGHRSVSWYQQTPGQGLQFLFEYFSETQRNKGNFPGRFSGRQFSNSRSEMNVSTLELGDSALYLCASSLLQRGAHEQYFGPGTRLTVT.

V gene TRBV18 combines with J gene TRBJ1-5; D is uncertain. Trimming removed 2 bases from V and 3 bases from J, with 8 bases in between. This CDR3 region has 14 residues. Germline assignment: CDR1 KGHSH and CDR2 LQKENI. The CDR3 DNA reads as TGTGCCAGCTCACCAGAGCAAAACAATCAGCCCCAGCATTTT. This encodes CASSPEQNNQPQHF.

This chain links TRBV7-3 with TRBJ2-2; possible D gene TRBD2, 7 bases. V was cut by 5 bases and J by 3 bases, with 10 bases left in between. Per the germline V gene, CDR1 is SGHTA and CDR2 is FQGTGA. The CDR3 is 14 amino acids. CDR3 DNA: TGTGCCAGCAGCAGGGGGGGAGACACCGGGGAGCTGTTTTTT. As protein: CASSRGGDTGELFF.

This clone was seen a single time. V usage is TRBV6-1 and J usage is TRBJ2-7; no firm D call. Germline V gives CDR1 MNHNS, CDR2 SASEGT. The CDR3 sequence is 12 residues long. V was cut by 1 base and J by 3 bases, with 4 bases left in between. CDR3 region: CASSEDGYEQYF. CDR3 nucleotides: TGTGCCAGCAGTGAAGACGGCTACGAGCAGTACTTC.

The J gene is TRBJ1-1, the V gene TRBV18, with TRBD1 matching 9 bases. J lost 5 bases, V lost 6 bases, and 13 bases had no gene match. The CDR3 consists of 16 residues. CDR1 is KGHSH and CDR2 is LQKENI in the germline V gene. CDR3 amino acids: CASSVPGQGEGTEAFF. CDR3 DNA sequence: TGTGCCAGCTCCGTCCCGGGACAGGGAGAAGGTACTGAAGCTTTCTTT.

The J gene is TRBJ2-7, the V gene TRBV6-5; TRBD2 agrees at 10 bases. CDR1 is MNHEY and CDR2 is SVGAGI in the germline V gene. CDR3 length equals 15 residues. V lost 5 bases to trimming and J lost 2 bases; unmatched junction nucleotides: 6. CDR3 residues: CASSKPGLAPYEQYF. The DNA for the CDR3 is TGTGCCAGCAGTAAACCGGGACTAGCGCCCTACGAGCAGTACTTC.

The chain employs TRBV7-9 and TRBJ1-3; tentative D call: TRBD1 (5 bases). V was clipped by 2 bases and J by 4 bases, with 12 bases between them. CDR1 is SEHNR, CDR2 FQNEAQ, per germline (reference sequence). There are 15 residues in the CDR3. CDR3 DNA: TGTGCCAGCAGCTTACCAGGGCTAAGGGGAAACACCATATATTTT. This encodes CASSLPGLRGNTIYF.

The chain couples TRBV30 to TRBJ1-1; TRBD1 agrees at 11 bases. The germline CDR1 and CDR2 sequences are GTSNPN and SVGIG (reference sequence). The J segment lost 6 bases and the V segment lost 2 bases, leaving 14 bases of the junction unmatched. The CDR3 has 17 residues. This CDR3 is CAWSRPGQGALPAEAFF. The CDR3 DNA reads as TGTGCCTGGAGTCGACCTGGACAGGGGGCCCTTCCGGCTGAAGCTTTCTTT.

The chain carries TRBV7-9 and TRBJ2-1, with D possibly being TRBD2 (5 bases). Germline V gene data show CDR1 as SEHNR and CDR2 as FQNEAQ (reference sequence). This CDR3 has 16 amino acids. Trimming left V 5 bases short and J 10 bases short, with 24 bases between. The CDR3 protein is CASSLPQRRADGEQFF. The CDR3 region has the DNA TGTGCCAGCAGCCTCCCCCAGCGGCGGGCCGATGGGGAGCAGTTCTTC.

The rearrangement joins TRBV6-1 to TRBJ1-5; 9 positions match TRBD1. CDR1 is MNHNS, CDR2 SASEGT, per germline. Trimming removed 4 bases from V and 0 bases from J; junction bases left unmatched: 10. The CDR3 has 18 amino acids. CDR3 nucleotide sequence: TGTGCCAGCAGTGCGACCGGGACAGGGAGAAGTAGCAATCAGCCCCAGCATTTT. This sequence encodes CASSATGTGRSSNQPQHF.

The V gene is TRBV9, the J gene TRBJ2-2, with 13 bases aligning to TRBD2. Germline-derived CDR1 and CDR2 are SGDLS and YYNGEE. CDR3 size: 16 residues. Trimming cost V 3 bases and J 7 bases; bases outside gene matches: 6. CDR3 nucleotides: TGTGCCAGCAGCGCCACTAGCGGGAGGGAGAACGGGGAGCTGTTTTTT. The encoded protein is CASSATSGRENGELFF.

This chain connects TRBV11-1 to TRBJ1-3, with D possibly matching TRBD1 (6 bases). Trimming took off 4 bases at V and 4 bases at J, with 11 bases between the two ends. This CDR3 spans 14 amino acids. Germline lookup yields CDR1 SGHAT and CDR2 FQDESV (reference sequence). CDR3 bases: TGTGCCAGCAGCTACCCGGACAGCGGAAACACCATATATTTT. Translating gives CASSYPDSGNTIYF.

This chain connects TRBV24-1 to TRBJ2-5; D perhaps matches TRBD1 (5 bases). The V gene lost 5 bases and the J gene lost 1 base, with 16 bases spanning the gap. From germline, CDR1 is KGHDR and CDR2 SFDVKD. This CDR3 spans 16 amino acids. The CDR3 loop reads CATSVLVQGTQETQYF. The DNA of the CDR3 is TGTGCCACCAGTGTCCTTGTTCAGGGTACCCAAGAGACCCAGTACTTC.

This clone was detected only a few times. V usage is TRBV4-1 and J usage is TRBJ2-1; 8 positions agree with TRBD1. The CDR3 is made up of 15 amino acids. Per the germline V gene, CDR1 is MGHRA and CDR2 is YSYEKL. V shed 3 bases, J shed 4 bases, and the junction held 5 bases outside the gene matches. The CDR3 DNA sequence: TGCGCCAGCAGCCAGGGACAGGCTGTTTACAATGAGCAGTTCTTC. It is translated as CASSQGQAVYNEQFF.

The J gene is TRBJ2-1, the V gene TRBV9, with 16 bases aligning to TRBD2. With 4 bases clipped from V and 8 bases from J, the junction kept 9 bases outside the gene matches. This CDR3 has 17 residues. In germline, CDR1 is SGDLS, CDR2 YYNGEE. CDR3 nucleotides: TGTGCCAGCAGCCCCCCCCCGGGACTAGCGGGAGGGCATGAGCAGTTCTTC. It encodes CASSPPPGLAGGHEQFF.

V is TRBV5-8 and J is TRBJ1-4; no firm D call. Germline CDR1 and CDR2: SGHTS and YDEGEE. The CDR3 has 18 residues. V dropped 4 bases and J dropped 3 bases, with 22 bases sitting between them. The CDR3 region has the DNA TGTGCCAGCAGCCCTGGGAGGGAACCCCTTGACTCTAATGAAAAACTGTTTTTT. Protein: CASSPGREPLDSNEKLFF.

This chain links TRBV5-1 with TRBJ2-7; 9 bases agree with TRBD1. CDR3 length: 15 amino acids. CDR1 is SGHRS, CDR2 YFSETQ, per germline. V lost 3 bases, J lost 7 bases, and 11 bases stayed unmatched. The CDR3 here is CASSSFIQGAREQYF. The CDR3 DNA follows: TGCGCCAGCAGCTCATTCATACAGGGGGCGCGGGAGCAGTACTTC.

This clone showed up just a few times. This rearrangement joins TRBV5-5 to TRBJ2-7; TRBD1 matches 9 bases. The CDR3 spans 14 residues. V lost 3 bases and J lost 5; bases outside the gene matches: 6. The germline V gene has CDR1 SGHKS and CDR2 YYEKEE (reference sequence). The CDR3 bases are TGTGCCAGCAGCTGGGGGGACAGGGAACACGAGCAGTACTTC. As protein: CASSWGDREHEQYF.

V is TRBV29-1 and J is TRBJ1-3; D ambiguous. V lost 5 bases and J 0 bases, leaving 11 bases between the germline ends. CDR1 is SQVTM, CDR2 ANQGSEA, per germline. The CDR3 loop spans 14 amino acids. For the CDR3, the DNA is TGCAGCGTTTCCCCCCTGAGCTCTGGAAACACCATATATTTT. Residues: CSVSPLSSGNTIYF.

V usage is TRBV27 and J usage is TRBJ2-2; 10 nucleotides align to TRBD1. With V trimmed by 11 bases and J by 0 bases, 9 bases remained unmatched. The CDR3 is 16 amino acids. Germline CDR1 MNHEY, CDR2 SMNVEV (reference sequence). This CDR3 is CACPDRGPANTGELFF. In DNA, the CDR3 is TGTGCCTGCCCCGACAGGGGGCCAGCGAACACCGGGGAGCTGTTTTTT.

This chain uses TRBV5-8 with TRBJ2-5, with TRBD2 as a possible D gene (7 bases). With 1 base removed from V and 2 bases from J, the gap between germline ends came to 12 bases. This CDR3 has 15 amino acids. Germline CDR1 SGHTS, CDR2 YDEGEE. As DNA, the CDR3 is TGTGCCAGCAGCTTGCCACAGGGAGGGCAAGAGACCCAGTACTTC. Its protein product is CASSLPQGGQETQYF. Supplemented by reference TRBV5-8 and TRBJ2-5, the full variable domain reads EAGVTQSPTHLIKTRGQQATLRCSPISGHTSVYWYQQALGLGLQFLLWYDEGEERNRGNFPPRFSGRQFPNYSSELNVNALELEDSALYLCASSLPQGGQETQYFGPGTRLLVL.

This clone was seen a single time. The rearrangement uses TRBV2 and TRBJ1-1; D is uncertain. The CDR3 is made up of 13 amino acids. CDR1 and CDR2 from the germline V gene are SNHLY and FYNNEI. V dropped 7 bases and J dropped 5 bases, with 14 bases sitting between them. CDR3 residues: CASTLGEGTEAFF. The DNA of the CDR3 is TGTGCCAGCACCCTCGGGGAAGGTACTGAAGCTTTCTTT.

The CDR3 sequence is CASSQVSGELFF. DNA of the CDR3: TGTGCCAGCAGCCAAGTCAGCGGGGAGCTGTTTTTT. This chain joins TRBV4-2 and TRBJ2-2; D not resolved. CDR3 length: 12 amino acids. V was clipped by 1 base and J by 7 bases, with 4 bases between them. CDR1 LGHNA and CDR2 YNFKEQ come from the germline V gene.

The rearrangement joins TRBV12-3 or TRBV12-4 to TRBJ1-5; weak D call: TRBD1 (6 bases). The CDR3 is 13 amino acids. V lost 8 bases, J lost 0 bases, and 8 bases lay in between. The DNA of the CDR3 is TGTGCCAGCGGGGGCTATAGCAATCAGCCCCAGCATTTT. Its protein is CASGGYSNQPQHF.

V and J are TRBV28 and TRBJ1-2, with TRBD1 identical over 7 bases. The length of the CDR3 is 15 residues. V trimming: 3 bases; J trimming: 1 base; junction bases outside the gene matches: 5. CDR1 is MDHEN, CDR2 SYDVKM, per germline. The CDR3, as DNA: TGTGCCAGCAGTTTGAGGACAGGAAGTAACTATGGCTACACCTTC. Protein: CASSLRTGSNYGYTF.